The rows below give T cell receptor beta chains drawn from one sample of a study of blood T cell repertoires in COVID-19. The data were produced by immunoSEQ multiplex PCR, yet TCRdb's version contains in-frame clones alone and is incomplete. The profile covers a few hundred thousand clones, with around 92% appearing a single time and about 6.8% taken by the ten largest. The specimen sequenced was peripheral blood. These receptors all stem from a man between 18 and 29 years old who had recovered from COVID-19. Both conserved end residues are part of each CDR3. A D gene is named only where the DNA matches it firmly. Clone size is given for some rows only: seen once, a few or many times, or a class if the clone is expanded.

size	V	D	J	CDR3	DNA
-	TRBV19	TRBD1	TRBJ1-2	CASSLDRGQGGYTF	TGTGCCAGTAGCCTTGACAGGGGGCAGGGCGGCTACACCTTC
few	TRBV5-1	TRBD1	TRBJ1-1	CASRRGEDRRDTEAFF	TGCGCCAGCAGGAGAGGGGAGGACAGGAGGGACACTGAAGCTTTCTTT
-	TRBV11-2	-	TRBJ2-2	CASSSVWNTGELFF	TGTGCCAGCAGCTCGGTCTGGAACACCGGGGAGCTGTTTTTT
few	TRBV27	TRBD1	TRBJ2-2	CASSVTGPTGELFF	TGTGCCAGCAGTGTGACAGGGCCCACCGGGGAGCTGTTTTTT
-	TRBV5-4	-	TRBJ1-2	CASSLEPGYLFDGYTF	TGTGCCAGCAGCTTGGAGCCAGGGTACCTCTTCGACGGCTACACCTTC
once	TRBV30	-	TRBJ2-5	CAWSGGPTQETQYF	TGTGCCTGGAGTGGCGGCCCAACTCAAGAGACCCAGTACTTC
-	TRBV5-1	TRBD2	TRBJ2-5	CASRELAGGDETQYF	TGCGCCAGCAGAGAACTAGCGGGGGGCGATGAGACCCAGTACTTC
-	TRBV12-5	TRBD1	TRBJ1-5	CASGRDRGWPQHF	TGTGCTAGTGGCCGGGACAGGGGCTGGCCCCAGCATTTT
-	TRBV25-1	-	TRBJ2-3	CASSGALFSTDTQYF	TGTGCCAGCAGTGGGGCTTTATTCAGCACAGATACGCAGTATTTT
-	TRBV5-6	-	TRBJ2-3	CASSLGGPDTQYF	TGTGCCAGCAGCTTGGGAGGGCCAGATACGCAGTATTTT
-	TRBV7-9	TRBD2	TRBJ2-2	CASNQRGGPGELFF	TGTGCCAGCAACCAGCGGGGGGGCCCCGGGGAGCTGTTTTTT
-	TRBV27	TRBD1	TRBJ1-3	CASSFDGTVSGNTIYF	TGTGCCAGCAGTTTCGATGGGACAGTCTCTGGAAACACCATATATTTT
once	TRBV19	TRBD1	TRBJ1-1	CASRRQGRDTEAFF	TGTGCCAGTCGCCGACAGGGAAGAGACACTGAAGCTTTCTTT
-	TRBV4-1	-	TRBJ1-5	CASSQEQGGGQPQHF	TGCGCCAGCAGCCAAGAACAGGGTGGGGGTCAGCCCCAGCATTTT
-	TRBV6-1	TRBD1	TRBJ2-2	CASSETGEDTGELFF	TGTGCCAGCAGTGAGACAGGGGAGGACACCGGGGAGCTGTTTTTT
-	TRBV6-5	-	TRBJ1-4	CASHPGGTDEKLFF	TGTGCCTCCCACCCCGGAGGAACGGATGAAAAACTGTTTTTT
once	TRBV29-1	TRBD2	TRBJ2-3	CSVGPTSNGADTQYF	TGCAGCGTCGGCCCGACTAGCAATGGCGCAGATACGCAGTATTTT